This TCR beta chain is drawn from a study of cytomegalovirus exposure and HLA in healthy donors. Study-level findings and limits: It was reported in a later analysis that an Asian-associated ancestry cluster showed fewer N-insertions than the 666-donor mean. Cytomegalovirus-associated TCR beta chains were listed, numbering 150 to 200. Exclusion as indistinguishable affected some V segments, including TRBV6-2 and TRBV6-3.

The CDR3 sequence is 15 residues long. CDR1 is MDHEN, CDR2 SYDVKM, per germline. V dropped 6 bases and J dropped 5 bases, with 19 bases sitting between them. Amplification used 60 Vbeta primers and 13 Jbeta primers. Per the original methods: Later work found 80 million or so unique TCR beta chains, with around 10 million shared. Clones were sequenced by immunoSEQ multiplex PCR, and TCRdb holds only the in-frame ones, with some missing. From that table come the V and J calls and clone size; the DNA was used to work out D and trimming. The sample lists more than 110,000 clones, around 85% seen once, with 4% to 5% in the top ten. Points on this clone: The target antigen is unknown.

The clonotype was recovered from a man aged 40-50 years in good health and CMV-seropositive. Material for sequencing was PBMCs. This chain links TRBV28 with TRBJ1-2; D is perhaps TRBD1 (5 bases). CDR3 region: CASSQGELGLYGYTF. The DNA of the CDR3 is TGTGCCAGCAGCCAAGGGGAATTGGGCTTGTATGGCTACACCTTC.